A selection of T cell receptor beta chains follows, all from one sample in a study of T cell repertoires in ileal Crohn's disease. Repertoires were generated with immunoSEQ multiplex PCR, while TCRdb's copy carries only in-frame clones and drops some. In the table there are over 25,000 clones, about 80% of which are singletons. Specimen: ileal tissue. Source of these receptors: an adult with Crohn's disease. Both conserved end residues are trimmed from each CDR3. The order of the fields is V gene, J gene, CDR3 protein.

TRBV9	TRBJ1-6	ASSGGTGGNSPLH
TRBV11-2	TRBJ2-7	ASNSNLGYEQY
TRBV30	TRBJ2-7	AWSVLYEQY
TRBV9	TRBJ2-7	ASSATSGSYEQY
TRBV10-3	TRBJ2-1	ATRGTGLYNEQF
TRBV5-1	TRBJ2-5	ASSLGDRGLQETQY
TRBV9	TRBJ1-2	ASSVGPGVYGYT
TRBV18	TRBJ2-5	ASSPDRGGETQY
TRBV5-1	TRBJ2-3	ASSFTGGPGDTQY
TRBV11-3	TRBJ2-1	ASSAQDGAYNEQF
TRBV21-1	TRBJ2-7	ASTIHGRAYEQY
TRBV5-1	TRBJ1-2	ASSLVDRPNYGYT
TRBV5-1	TRBJ1-3	ASSLAGYGNTIY
TRBV11-2	TRBJ1-1	ASSLRNPGTGAEAF
TRBV7-9	TRBJ2-1	ASSSSRLNNEQF
TRBV2	TRBJ2-5	ASSLIGGGPQETQY
TRBV2	TRBJ1-5	ASTPDRDQPQH
TRBV6-5	TRBJ1-2	ASSSLGQIYGYT
TRBV10-1	TRBJ2-2	ATETGFTTGELF
TRBV6-4	TRBJ2-3	ASPEEKAGEFGTQY
TRBV4-3	TRBJ1-2	ASSPTGDGYGYT
TRBV29-1	TRBJ2-1	SVASGTDSYNEQF
TRBV5-1	TRBJ2-3	ASSLSTTLDTQY
TRBV25-1	TRBJ2-1	ASSSTLGWPNEQF
TRBV29-1	TRBJ2-6	SVEQTGANVLT
TRBV5-6	TRBJ1-1	ASSLDRGGETF
TRBV7-9	TRBJ1-2	ASSLEGAPNYGYT
TRBV21-1	TRBJ2-2	ASTDRGQTGELF
TRBV18	TRBJ2-5	ASSPPSREETQY
TRBV20-1	TRBJ1-2	SARAGVGYT
TRBV5-1	TRBJ2-5	ASTREGVSRGETQY
TRBV5-1	TRBJ1-4	ASSLEGQGKNEKLF
TRBV2	TRBJ2-5	ASTGTSGQETQY
TRBV5-1	TRBJ2-7	ASSLGQPPNEQY
TRBV20-1	TRBJ1-2	SARDYWGYT
TRBV9	TRBJ2-5	ASSIGTSFQETQY
TRBV7-2	TRBJ1-1	ASSLVGGGTEAF
TRBV6-5	TRBJ2-2	ASSYLTSGRPGELF
TRBV7-3	TRBJ2-5	ASSPGTDRETQY
TRBV5-1	TRBJ2-1	ASSFVGAHNEQF
TRBV6-4	TRBJ1-2	ACSSSGCKGRCGYT
TRBV2	TRBJ1-6	ASSTTGLGGGSPLH
TRBV9	TRBJ2-3	ASSPPGLAGGTDTQY
TRBV5-1	TRBJ2-5	ASSLEVGAETQY
TRBV4-3	TRBJ2-5	ASSQDRLAGLTQY
TRBV4-2	TRBJ1-3	ASSQDGDRAGNTIY
TRBV15	TRBJ1-5	ATSRDDREDQPQH
TRBV5-4	TRBJ1-1	ASSTTENTEAF
TRBV5-6	TRBJ1-1	ASSFMDRVLRGTEAF
TRBV7-2	TRBJ2-7	ASSLLGQAYEQY
TRBV29-1	TRBJ1-6	SVRTGTDVDSPLH
TRBV30	TRBJ1-1	AGGNMNTEAF
TRBV6-5	TRBJ2-3	ASKERGRPDTQY
TRBV11-3	TRBJ2-7	ASSPGQEAYEQY
TRBV6-5	TRBJ2-7	ASSYSTGGSGEQY
TRBV27	TRBJ2-1	ASSLSGRDNEQF
TRBV4-3	TRBJ1-6	ASSQDRWAAYNSPLH